This T cell receptor beta chain was observed in a study of T cells in localized non-small cell lung cancer. This CDR3 region has 19 residues. Germline trimming cut 4 bases from V and 2 bases from J; bases unmatched to any gene: 17. Germline loops: CDR1 SNHLY, CDR2 FYNNEI. Study-wide points: The study detected a median about 50 of the top 100 tumor clones in adjacent lung.

In the case of this clone: What it recognizes is unknown.

The data were produced by immunoSEQ multiplex PCR, yet TCRdb's version contains in-frame clones alone and is incomplete. Among 25,000 to 35,000 clones listed, 88% were seen once. This chain uses TRBV2 with TRBJ1-5; 7 nucleotides line up with TRBD1. The sequence came from a female donor of 60 years or more with stage III squamous cell lung carcinoma. This specimen was peripheral blood, taken before any cancer treatment. The CDR3 loop reads CASSGTQGPLIYGNQPQHF. CDR3 bases: TGTGCCAGCAGTGGGACACAGGGGCCGCTGATATATGGCAATCAGCCCCAGCATTTT.